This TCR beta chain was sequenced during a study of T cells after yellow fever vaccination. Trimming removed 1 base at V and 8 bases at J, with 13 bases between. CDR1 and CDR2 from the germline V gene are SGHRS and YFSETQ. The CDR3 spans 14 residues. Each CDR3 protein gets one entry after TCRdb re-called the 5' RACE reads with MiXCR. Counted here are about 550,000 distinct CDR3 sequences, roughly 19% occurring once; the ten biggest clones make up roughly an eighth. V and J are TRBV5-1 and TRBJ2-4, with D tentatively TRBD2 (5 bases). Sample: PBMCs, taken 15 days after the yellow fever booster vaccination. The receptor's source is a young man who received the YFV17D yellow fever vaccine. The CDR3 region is CASSLRGYPDIQYF. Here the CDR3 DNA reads TGCGCCAGCAGCTTGCGGGGTTACCCCGACATTCAGTACTTC.